Shown below are 10 T cell receptor beta chains from a single sample sequenced in a study of cytomegalovirus exposure and HLA in healthy donors. The PCR used 60 Vbeta and 13 Jbeta primers. TCRdb keeps only in-frame clones here, not all; method: immunoSEQ multiplex PCR. The sample records 190,000 or so clones, roughly 78% being singletons. The sequenced sample was PBMCs. Receptors were obtained from a boy aged 5-17 years in good health and CMV-seronegative.

The CDR3 region is CASREEGGIYEQYF. The CDR3 nucleotides are TGTGCCAGCCGCGAAGAGGGGGGGATCTACGAGCAGTACTTC. The rearrangement uses TRBV27 and TRBJ2-7, with D maybe TRBD2 (7 bases). The CDR3 contains 14 residues. Trimming shortened V by 8 bases and J by 3 bases, and 17 bases separated the two germline ends. From germline, CDR1 is MNHEY and CDR2 SMNVEV (reference sequence).

The rearrangement joins TRBV5-1 to TRBJ2-2, with 9 bases fitting TRBD1. Germline assignment: CDR1 SGHRS and CDR2 YFSETQ. CDR3 length: 15 amino acids. With V trimmed by 7 bases and J by 5 bases, 9 bases remained unmatched. The CDR3 DNA reads as TGCGCCAGCGCCTTCGACAGGGGGGGAACCGGGGAGCTGTTTTTT. Its protein product is CASAFDRGGTGELFF.

The chain recombines TRBV13 with TRBJ1-2; 8 bases map to TRBD1. CDR1 and CDR2 from the germline V gene are PRHDT and FYEKMQ (reference sequence). After removal of 5 bases from V and 3 bases from J, the junction contained 11 bases not matched to a gene. This CDR3 is 16 amino acids long. The CDR3 DNA sequence: TGTGCCAGCAGCGGGGACAGGTTAGTCCCCCACTATGGCTACACCTTC. This sequence encodes CASSGDRLVPHYGYTF.

This rearrangement joins TRBV19 to TRBJ2-1; perhaps TRBD2 as D (5 bases). CDR1 and CDR2 from the germline V gene are LNHDA and SQIVND (reference sequence). CDR3 length: 15 residues. V was pared by 6 bases and J by 0 bases, with 12 bases between. The CDR3 bases are TGTGCCAGTAGGGATCAGCGGAACTCCTACAATGAGCAGTTCTTC. Its protein product is CASRDQRNSYNEQFF. The whole variable domain, remainder taken from reference TRBV19 and TRBJ2-1, is DGGITQSPKYLFRKEGQNVTLSCEQNLNHDAMYWYRQDPGQGLRLIYYSQIVNDFQKGDIAEGYSVSREKKESFPLTVTSAQKNPTAFYLCASRDQRNSYNEQFFGPGTRLTVL.

This chain uses TRBV5-8 with TRBJ2-1, with D maybe TRBD1 (5 bases). V was pared by 4 bases and J by 7 bases, with 12 bases between. The length of the CDR3 is 13 residues. Germline V gene data show CDR1 as SGHTS and CDR2 as YDEGEE. This CDR3 is CASSLRGGNEQFF. The CDR3 region has the DNA TGTGCCAGCAGCCTTAGGGGTGGTAATGAGCAGTTCTTC.

The gene calls are TRBV6-5 and TRBJ1-1; D is ambiguous. Germline V gene data show CDR1 as MNHEY and CDR2 as SVGAGI. Trimming left V 0 bases short and J 3 bases short, with 8 bases between. CDR3 length: 14 residues. Here the CDR3 reads CASSYSEGDTEAFF. CDR3 sequence (DNA): TGTGCCAGCAGTTACTCGGAGGGAGACACTGAAGCTTTCTTT.

The V and J genes are TRBV4-3 and TRBJ2-3; 13 nucleotides align to TRBD2. The junction had 10 bases not matched to a gene; V was cut back by 5 bases and J by 5 bases. The germline V gene has CDR1 LGHNA and CDR2 YSLEER. The CDR3 runs to 17 residues. CDR3 in DNA: TGCGCCAGCAGCTATCGACTAGCGGGAGGTGACGGAGATACGCAGTATTTT. Its translation: CASSYRLAGGDGDTQYF.

The V and J genes are TRBV9 and TRBJ1-1; weak D call: TRBD1 (6 bases). Looked up from germline, CDR1 is SGDLS and CDR2 is YYNGEE. This CDR3 has 14 amino acids. Trimming cost V 5 bases and J 4 bases, with 15 bases left between them. DNA of the CDR3: TGTGCCAGCAGTCCGGGACACCAGGGCACTGAAGCTTTCTTT. Its protein product is CASSPGHQGTEAFF.

The chain is built from TRBV9 and TRBJ1-1, with 9 bases identical to TRBD1. The junction had 4 bases not matched to a gene; V was cut back by 3 bases and J by 1 base. This CDR3 spans 15 amino acids. Germline V CDR1 and CDR2: SGDLS, YYNGEE. The CDR3 DNA follows: TGTGCCAGCAGCGCCGGACAGGGGCCGAACACTGAAGCTTTCTTT. Protein sequence: CASSAGQGPNTEAFF.

This rearrangement joins TRBV19 to TRBJ1-1, with 7 bases aligning to TRBD1. Trimming cost V 0 bases and J 1 base; bases outside gene matches: 8. Per the germline V gene, CDR1 is LNHDA and CDR2 is SQIVND (reference sequence). The length of the CDR3 is 17 residues. Written as DNA, the CDR3 is TGTGCCAGTAGTATAGATCGTCGACAGGGTCGGAACACTGAAGCTTTCTTT. This sequence encodes CASSIDRRQGRNTEAFF.